These 2 T cell receptor beta chains share one sample of origin, sequenced in a study of T cells in localized non-small cell lung cancer. Profiled with immunoSEQ multiplex PCR; TCRdb holds only in-frame clones, not every one. The sample shows about 36,000 clones, around nine tenths of them seen only once. The specimen was peripheral blood, collected before any cancer treatment. These TCRs come from a female donor of 60 years or more with stage I lung adenocarcinoma.

The chain uses TRBV7-9 and TRBJ1-3, with TRBD1 as a possible D gene (6 bases). This CDR3 comprises 15 residues. V dropped 9 bases and J dropped 1 base, with 16 bases sitting between them. CDR1 and CDR2 from the germline V gene are SEHNR and FQNEAQ (reference sequence). CDR3 sequence (DNA): TGTGCCAGTAAAGAAGCAGGGGCGTCTGGAAACACCATATATTTT. It translates to CASKEAGASGNTIYF.

This sequence joins TRBV7-9 and TRBJ1-6; D is ambiguous. Germline CDR1 is SEHNR and CDR2 is FQNEAQ (reference sequence). Between the trimmed V and J ends, which lost 5 bases and 10 bases, there was a span of 12 bases. This CDR3 region has 13 residues. The CDR3 sequence is CASSISPKSPLHF. CDR3 DNA: TGTGCCAGCAGCATATCTCCGAAGTCACCCCTCCACTTT.